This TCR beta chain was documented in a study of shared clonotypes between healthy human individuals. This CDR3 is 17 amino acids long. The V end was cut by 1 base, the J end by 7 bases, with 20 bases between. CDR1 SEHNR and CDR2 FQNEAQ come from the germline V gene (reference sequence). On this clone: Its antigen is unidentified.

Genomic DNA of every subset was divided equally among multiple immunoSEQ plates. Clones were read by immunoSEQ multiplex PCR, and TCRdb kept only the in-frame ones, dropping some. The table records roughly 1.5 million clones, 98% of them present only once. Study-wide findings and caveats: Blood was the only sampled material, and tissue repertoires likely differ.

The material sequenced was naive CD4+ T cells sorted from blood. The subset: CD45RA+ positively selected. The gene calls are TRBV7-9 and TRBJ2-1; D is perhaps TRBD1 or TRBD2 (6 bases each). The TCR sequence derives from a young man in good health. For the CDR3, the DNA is TGTGCCAGCAGCTTAGGGCGTAGGGGGGATTTCTATAATGAGCAGTTCTTC. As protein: CASSLGRRGDFYNEQFF.